Below, one T cell receptor (beta chain) is given with its context. Its cognate antigen is unknown. Using immunoSEQ multiplex PCR, the repertoire was profiled, and TCRdb retains in-frame clones only, with some absent. In the table there are some 220,000 clones, 85% to 95% of which are singletons. The entry originates in a study of cytomegalovirus exposure and HLA in healthy donors. Overall study: A later analysis reported the roughly 120 validation repertoires used the same platform as the approximately 660 first-cohort repertoires.

Points from the study as a whole: Reports credit the classifier with highly specific, highly sensitive diagnosis of cytomegalovirus status.

CDR3 length: 13 residues. Looked up from germline, CDR1 is SNHLY and CDR2 is FYNNEI. V lost 3 bases and J 2 bases, leaving 5 bases between the germline ends. The sample consisted of PBMCs. The chain recombines TRBV2 with TRBJ1-3, with D perhaps TRBD1 (5 bases). The clonotype was recovered from a woman aged 18-30 years in good health and CMV-seronegative. The DNA for the CDR3 is TGTGCCAGCAGTGACAGGGCTGGAAACACCATATATTTT. Its protein product is CASSDRAGNTIYF.